These 9 T cell receptor beta chains originate from one sample sequenced in a study of T cells in Graves' hyperthyroidism and ophthalmopathy. Regions amplified from RNA transcripts were the TCR beta CDR3 regions. A set of HTBI primers served as the primers for a first-round RT-PCR of the TCR CDR3. TCRdb re-called the multiplex PCR reads with MiXCR, one entry per CDR3 protein. The repertoire consists of 600,000 or so distinct CDR3 sequences, with approximately 15% occurring once and the leading ten covering over 6%. Sequenced material: blood. These receptors were taken from a woman aged 18-29 years with Graves' ophthalmopathy.

This clonotype was seen only a few times. The V call is TRBV6-2 or TRBV6-3, the J call TRBJ2-1, with no clear D. Trimming removed 2 bases from V and 6 bases from J, with 8 bases in between. Germline assignment: CDR1 MNHEY and CDR2 SVGEGT. This CDR3 region has 13 residues. The CDR3 region is CASSYSPTNEQFF. CDR3 bases: TGTGCCAGCAGTTACAGCCCTACCAATGAGCAGTTCTTC.

This clonotype was seen ten or more times. V is TRBV20-1 and J is TRBJ2-1, with D tentatively TRBD2 (6 bases). With 1 base removed from V and 6 bases from J, the gap between germline ends came to 7 bases. Germline V gene lookup returns CDR1 DFQATT and CDR2 SNEGSKA (reference sequence). The CDR3 is made up of 12 amino acids. The CDR3 coding sequence is TGCAGTGCTAGAGTGGGGGGCAATGAGCAGTTCTTC. This encodes CSARVGGNEQFF.

V is TRBV30 and J is TRBJ1-3; the D is unclear. The V end was cut by 7 bases, the J end by 1 base, with 11 bases between. The CDR3 contains 13 residues. Germline V gene data show CDR1 as GTSNPN and CDR2 as SVGIG (reference sequence). The CDR3 spells CASSTVSGNTIYF. CDR3 DNA sequence: TGTGCCTCTTCAACGGTTTCTGGAAACACCATATATTTT.

V gene TRBV27 combines with J gene TRBJ1-2; D might be TRBD1 (5 bases). Trimming removed 1 base at V and 7 bases at J, with 22 bases between. Germline V gene lookup returns CDR1 MNHEY and CDR2 SMNVEV (reference sequence). The CDR3 spans 17 residues. This CDR3 is CASSLFSTGTAWGGYTF. The CDR3 DNA follows: TGTGCCAGCAGTTTATTTTCAACCGGGACGGCCTGGGGTGGCTACACCTTC.

The genes are TRBV27 and TRBJ2-1; 7 bases agree with TRBD2. This CDR3 is built from 17 residues. Germline V gives CDR1 MNHEY, CDR2 SMNVEV (reference sequence). Unmatched junction bases numbered 14, after V lost 2 bases and J lost 7 bases. CDR3 sequence reads: CASSLGPKRGRQNEQFF. CDR3 bases: TGTGCCAGCAGTTTAGGGCCAAAGCGCGGGAGACAAAATGAGCAGTTCTTC.

This clonotype was seen at least ten times. The chain joins TRBV10-3 to TRBJ2-3; the D is unclear. This CDR3 has 11 amino acids. Trimming took 9 bases from V and 0 from J, leaving 4 bases between them. Germline V gene lookup returns CDR1 ENHRY and CDR2 SYGVKD. The CDR3 here is CAIRSTDTQYF. The CDR3 DNA follows: TGTGCCATAAGGAGCACAGATACGCAGTATTTT.

This clonotype was detected ten times or more. The genes are TRBV5-1 and TRBJ2-5; the D gene could be TRBD1 or TRBD2 (5 bases each). V lost 0 bases and J lost 4, with 10 bases in between. Germline V gene data show CDR1 as SGHRS and CDR2 as YFSETQ. The length of the CDR3 is 14 residues. CDR3 amino acids: CASSLGEGRETQYF. CDR3 nucleotide sequence: TGCGCCAGCAGCTTGGGTGAGGGGAGAGAGACCCAGTACTTC.

This clonotype was observed at least ten times. A read error may account for a junction end that differs from germline. The V gene is TRBV30, the J gene TRBJ2-5; 8 positions agree with TRBD1. The CDR3 covers 11 residues. CDR1 GTSNPN and CDR2 SVGIG come from the germline V gene (reference sequence). The CDR3 loop reads CGQGIQETQYF. CDR3 bases: TGCGGACAGGGTATCCAAGAGACCCAGTACTTC. The full variable domain, rest sourced from reference TRBV30 and TRBJ2-5, is SQTIHQWPATLVQPVGSPLSLECTVEGTSNPNLYWYRQAAGRGLQLLFYSVGIGQISSEVPQNLSASRPQDRQFILSSKKLLLSDSGFYLCGQGIQETQYFGPGTRLLVL.

This clonotype showed up many times. The V call is TRBV7-9, the J call TRBJ1-1; a possible D gene is TRBD1 (6 bases). The CDR3 runs 14 residues. Trimming left V 3 bases short and J 10 bases short, with 18 bases between. Germline CDR1 is SEHNR and CDR2 is FQNEAQ (reference sequence). The CDR3 here is CASSFAPPGEGAFF. The CDR3 nucleotides read TGTGCCAGCAGCTTCGCTCCCCCAGGGGAGGGAGCTTTCTTT.